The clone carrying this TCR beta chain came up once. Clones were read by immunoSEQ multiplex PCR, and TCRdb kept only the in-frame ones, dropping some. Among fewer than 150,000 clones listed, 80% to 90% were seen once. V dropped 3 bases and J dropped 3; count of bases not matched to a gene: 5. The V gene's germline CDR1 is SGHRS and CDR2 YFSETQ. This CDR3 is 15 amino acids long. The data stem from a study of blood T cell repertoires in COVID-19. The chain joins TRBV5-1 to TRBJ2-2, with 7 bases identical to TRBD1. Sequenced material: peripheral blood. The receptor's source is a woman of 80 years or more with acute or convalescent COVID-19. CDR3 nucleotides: TGCGCCAGCAGCTCCGGACAGGTTCACACCGGGGAGCTGTTTTTT. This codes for CASSSGQVHTGELFF. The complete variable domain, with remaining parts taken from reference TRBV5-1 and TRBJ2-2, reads KAGVTQTPRYLIKTRGQQVTLSCSPISGHRSVSWYQQTPGQGLQFLFEYFSETQRNKGNFPGRFSGRQFSNSRSEMNVSTLELGDSALYLCASSSGQVHTGELFFGEGSRLTVL.